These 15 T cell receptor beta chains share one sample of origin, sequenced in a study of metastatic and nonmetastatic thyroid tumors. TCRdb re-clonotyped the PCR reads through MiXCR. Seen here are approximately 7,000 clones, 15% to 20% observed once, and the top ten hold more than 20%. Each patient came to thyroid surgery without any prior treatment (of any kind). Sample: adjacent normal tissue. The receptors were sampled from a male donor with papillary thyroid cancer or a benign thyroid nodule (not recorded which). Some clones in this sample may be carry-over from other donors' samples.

The CDR3 nucleotides read TGTGCCAGCAGTGCAGGGGCAGGGGACGGAGATACGCAGTATTTT. It yields the protein CASSAGAGDGDTQYF. V is TRBV6-1 and J is TRBJ2-3; TRBD1 is a possible D gene (6 bases). The CDR3 sequence is 15 residues long. From germline, CDR1 is MNHNS and CDR2 SASEGT. V shed 4 bases and J shed 5 bases, with 16 bases lying between them.

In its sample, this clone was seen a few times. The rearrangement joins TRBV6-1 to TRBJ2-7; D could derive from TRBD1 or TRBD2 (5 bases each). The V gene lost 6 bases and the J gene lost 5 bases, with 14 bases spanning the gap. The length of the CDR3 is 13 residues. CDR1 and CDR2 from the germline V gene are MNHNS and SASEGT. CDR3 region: CASRRDRQNEQYF. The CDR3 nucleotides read TGTGCCAGCAGACGGGACCGTCAAAACGAGCAGTACTTC.

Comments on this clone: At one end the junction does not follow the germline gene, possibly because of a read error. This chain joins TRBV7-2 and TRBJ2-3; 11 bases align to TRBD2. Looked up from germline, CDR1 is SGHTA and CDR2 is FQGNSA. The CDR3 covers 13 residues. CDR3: CASSLSTSGMTNF. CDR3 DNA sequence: TGTGCCAGCAGCCTCTCGACTAGCGGGATGACGAATTTT.

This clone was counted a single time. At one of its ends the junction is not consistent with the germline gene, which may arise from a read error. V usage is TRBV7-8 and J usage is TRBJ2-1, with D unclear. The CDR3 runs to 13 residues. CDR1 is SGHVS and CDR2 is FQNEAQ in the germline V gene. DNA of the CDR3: TGTGCCAGCAGCTTCGACTGGCACAATGATCAGTTCTTC. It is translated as CASSFDWHNDQFF.

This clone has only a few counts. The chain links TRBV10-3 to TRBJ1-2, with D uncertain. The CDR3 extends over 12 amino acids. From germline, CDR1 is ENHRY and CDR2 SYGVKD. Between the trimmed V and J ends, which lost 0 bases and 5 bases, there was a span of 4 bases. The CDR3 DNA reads TGTGCCATCAGTGAGTCAGGGTATGGCTACACCTTC. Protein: CAISESGYGYTF.

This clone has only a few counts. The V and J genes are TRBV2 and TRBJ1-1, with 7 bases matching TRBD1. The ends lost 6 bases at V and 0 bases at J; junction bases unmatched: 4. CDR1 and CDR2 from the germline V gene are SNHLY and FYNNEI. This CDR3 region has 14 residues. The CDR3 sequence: CASSIGTVNTEAFF. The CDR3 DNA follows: TGTGCCAGCAGCATAGGGACAGTGAACACTGAAGCTTTCTTT.

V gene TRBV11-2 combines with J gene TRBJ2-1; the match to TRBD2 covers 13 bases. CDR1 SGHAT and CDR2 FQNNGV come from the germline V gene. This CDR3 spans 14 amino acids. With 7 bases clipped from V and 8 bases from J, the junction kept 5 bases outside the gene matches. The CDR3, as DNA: TGTGCCAGCAATACGGGACTAGCGGGGTATGAGCAGTTCTTC. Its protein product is CASNTGLAGYEQFF. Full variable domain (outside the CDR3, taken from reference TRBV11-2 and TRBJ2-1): EAGVAQSPRYKIIEKRQSVAFWCNPISGHATLYWYQQILGQGPKLLIQFQNNGVVDDSQLPKDRFSAERLKGVDSTLKIQPAKLEDSAVYLCASNTGLAGYEQFFGPGTRLTVL.

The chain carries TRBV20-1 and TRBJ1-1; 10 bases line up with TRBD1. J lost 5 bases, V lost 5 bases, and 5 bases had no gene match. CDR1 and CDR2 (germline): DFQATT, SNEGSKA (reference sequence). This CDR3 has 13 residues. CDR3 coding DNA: TGCAGTGCTCCGACAGGGGGCTTGACTGAAGCTTTCTTT. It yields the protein CSAPTGGLTEAFF.

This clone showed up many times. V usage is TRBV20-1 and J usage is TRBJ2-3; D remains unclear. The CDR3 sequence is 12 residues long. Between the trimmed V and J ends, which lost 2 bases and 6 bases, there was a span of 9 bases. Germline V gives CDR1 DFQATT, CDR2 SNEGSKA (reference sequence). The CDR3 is CSARSQQDTQYF. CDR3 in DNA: TGCAGTGCTAGATCCCAGCAGGATACGCAGTATTTT.

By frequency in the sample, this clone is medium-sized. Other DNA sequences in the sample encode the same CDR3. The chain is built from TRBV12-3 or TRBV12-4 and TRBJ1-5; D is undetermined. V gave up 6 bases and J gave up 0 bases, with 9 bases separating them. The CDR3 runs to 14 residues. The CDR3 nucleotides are TGTGCCAGCAGGGCCGGATCTAGCAATCAGCCCCAGCATTTT. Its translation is CASRAGSSNQPQHF.

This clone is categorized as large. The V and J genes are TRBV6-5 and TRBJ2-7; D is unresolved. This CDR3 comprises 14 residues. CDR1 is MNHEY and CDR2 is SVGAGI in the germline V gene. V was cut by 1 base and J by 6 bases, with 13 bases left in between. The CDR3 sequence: CASSYLGRPSEQYF. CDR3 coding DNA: TGTGCCAGCAGTTACTTGGGCAGGCCGTCCGAGCAGTACTTC.

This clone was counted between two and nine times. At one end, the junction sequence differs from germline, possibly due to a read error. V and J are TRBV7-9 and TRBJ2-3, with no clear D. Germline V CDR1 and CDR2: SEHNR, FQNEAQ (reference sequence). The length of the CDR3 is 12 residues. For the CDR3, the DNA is TGTGCCGGCAGCTTTTTGGCAGATACGCAGTATTTT. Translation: CAGSFLADTQYF.

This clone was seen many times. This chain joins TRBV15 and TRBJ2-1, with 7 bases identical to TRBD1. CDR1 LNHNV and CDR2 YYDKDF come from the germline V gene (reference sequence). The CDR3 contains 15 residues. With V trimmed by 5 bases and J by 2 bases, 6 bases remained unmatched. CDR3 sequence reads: CATSLGTATYNEQFF. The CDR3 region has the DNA TGTGCCACCAGCCTAGGGACAGCCACCTACAATGAGCAGTTCTTC.

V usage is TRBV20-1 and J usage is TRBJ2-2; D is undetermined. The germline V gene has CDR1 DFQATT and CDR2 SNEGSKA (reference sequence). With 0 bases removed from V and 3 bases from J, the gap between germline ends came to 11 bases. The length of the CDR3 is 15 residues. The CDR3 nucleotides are TGCAGTGCTAGAGATGCTAGGATCGACACCGGGGAGCTGTTTTTT. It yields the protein CSARDARIDTGELFF.

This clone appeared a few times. The CDR3 nucleotides read TGTGCCAGCAGCTTAGTTCTTCTGCAGGGCTCAATTCAAGAGACCCAGTACTTC. Translation: CASSLVLLQGSIQETQYF. This chain joins TRBV11-2 and TRBJ2-5, with D tentatively TRBD1 (5 bases). This CDR3 contains 18 residues. The V gene's germline CDR1 is SGHAT and CDR2 FQNNGV. Trimming left V 1 base short and J 2 bases short, with 20 bases between. Combining the CDR3 with reference TRBV11-2 and TRBJ2-5 gives the whole variable domain EAGVAQSPRYKIIEKRQSVAFWCNPISGHATLYWYQQILGQGPKLLIQFQNNGVVDDSQLPKDRFSAERLKGVDSTLKIQPAKLEDSAVYLCASSLVLLQGSIQETQYFGPGTRLLVL.